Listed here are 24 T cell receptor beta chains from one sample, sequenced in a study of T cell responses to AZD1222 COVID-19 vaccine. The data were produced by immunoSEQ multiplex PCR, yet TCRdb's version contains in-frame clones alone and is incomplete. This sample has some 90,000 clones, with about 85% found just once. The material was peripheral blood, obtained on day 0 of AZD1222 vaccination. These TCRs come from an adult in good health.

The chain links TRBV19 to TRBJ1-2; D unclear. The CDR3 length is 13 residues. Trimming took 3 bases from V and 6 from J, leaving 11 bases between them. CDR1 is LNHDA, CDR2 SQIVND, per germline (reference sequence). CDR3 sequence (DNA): TGTGCCAGTAGTATTAATCCCGCGGATGGCTACACCTTC. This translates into CASSINPADGYTF.

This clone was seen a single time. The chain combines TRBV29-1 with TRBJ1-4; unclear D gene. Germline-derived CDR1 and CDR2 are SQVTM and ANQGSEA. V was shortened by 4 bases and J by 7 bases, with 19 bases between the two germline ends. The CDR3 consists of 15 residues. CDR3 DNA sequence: TGCAGCGTTGGCCTAGGCGGGTCCCTCGGTGAAAAACTGTTTTTT. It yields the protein CSVGLGGSLGEKLFF.

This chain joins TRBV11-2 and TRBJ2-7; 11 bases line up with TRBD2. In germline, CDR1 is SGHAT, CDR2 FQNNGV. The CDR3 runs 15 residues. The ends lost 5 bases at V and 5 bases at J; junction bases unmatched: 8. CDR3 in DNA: TGTGCCAGCAGCGTGACTAGCGGGACGGGAAACGAGCAGTACTTC. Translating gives CASSVTSGTGNEQYF. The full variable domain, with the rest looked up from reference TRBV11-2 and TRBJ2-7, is EAGVAQSPRYKIIEKRQSVAFWCNPISGHATLYWYQQILGQGPKLLIQFQNNGVVDDSQLPKDRFSAERLKGVDSTLKIQPAKLEDSAVYLCASSVTSGTGNEQYFGPGTRLTVT.

CDR3 nucleotides: TGTGCCAGCAGGGACAGGGTAACTGAAGCTTTCTTT. Its translation: CASRDRVTEAFF. The V gene is TRBV6-5, the J gene TRBJ1-1, with 8 bases aligning to TRBD1. Trimming took 6 bases from V and 5 from J; bases not matched to a gene: 2. CDR3 length equals 12 residues. Germline CDR1 is MNHEY and CDR2 is SVGAGI.

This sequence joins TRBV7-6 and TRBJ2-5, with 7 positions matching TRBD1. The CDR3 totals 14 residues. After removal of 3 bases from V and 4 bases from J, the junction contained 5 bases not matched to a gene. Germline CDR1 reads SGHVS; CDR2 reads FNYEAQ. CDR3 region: CASSFNRGPETQYF. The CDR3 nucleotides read TGTGCCAGCAGCTTTAACAGGGGCCCAGAGACCCAGTACTTC.

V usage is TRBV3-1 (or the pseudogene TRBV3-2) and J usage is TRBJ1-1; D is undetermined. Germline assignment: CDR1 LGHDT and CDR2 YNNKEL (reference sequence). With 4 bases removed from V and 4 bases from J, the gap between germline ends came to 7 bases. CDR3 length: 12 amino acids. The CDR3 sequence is CASSPAGTEAFF. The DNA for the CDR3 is TGTGCCAGCAGCCCTGCGGGCACTGAAGCTTTCTTT.

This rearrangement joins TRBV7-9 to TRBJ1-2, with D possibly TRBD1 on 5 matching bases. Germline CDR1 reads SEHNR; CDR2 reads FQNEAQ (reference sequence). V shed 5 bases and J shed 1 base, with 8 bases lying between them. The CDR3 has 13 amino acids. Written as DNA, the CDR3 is TGTGCCAGCAGCCGGGACTTTAACTATGGCTACACCTTC. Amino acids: CASSRDFNYGYTF.

As DNA, the CDR3 is TGTGCCAGCAGTTACCTCAGACAGGGGGGCCAAGAGACCCAGTACTTC. Translating it yields CASSYLRQGGQETQYF. This chain joins TRBV6-5 and TRBJ2-5; 9 bases are shared with TRBD1. The germline CDR1 and CDR2 sequences are MNHEY and SVGAGI. This CDR3 has 16 residues. With 2 bases clipped from V and 1 base from J, the junction kept 5 bases outside the gene matches.

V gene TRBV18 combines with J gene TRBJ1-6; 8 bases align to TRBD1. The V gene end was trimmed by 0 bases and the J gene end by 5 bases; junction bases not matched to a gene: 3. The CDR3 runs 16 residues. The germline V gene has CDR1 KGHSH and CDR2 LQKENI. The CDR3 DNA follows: TGTGCCAGCTCACCACCGGGGACAGGCGATAATTCACCCCTCCACTTT. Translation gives CASSPPGTGDNSPLHF. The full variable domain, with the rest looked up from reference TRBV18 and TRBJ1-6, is NAGVMQNPRHLVRRRGQEARLRCSPMKGHSHVYWYRQLPEEGLKFMVYLQKENIIDESGMPKERFSAEFPKEGPSILRIQQVVRGDSAAYFCASSPPGTGDNSPLHFGNGTRLTVT.

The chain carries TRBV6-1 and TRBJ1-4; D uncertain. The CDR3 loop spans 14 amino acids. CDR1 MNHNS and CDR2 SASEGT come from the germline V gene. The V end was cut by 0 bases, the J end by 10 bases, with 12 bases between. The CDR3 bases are TGTGCCAGCAGTGAAGCTGGACGGGTGCGAAAACTGTTTTTT. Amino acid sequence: CASSEAGRVRKLFF.

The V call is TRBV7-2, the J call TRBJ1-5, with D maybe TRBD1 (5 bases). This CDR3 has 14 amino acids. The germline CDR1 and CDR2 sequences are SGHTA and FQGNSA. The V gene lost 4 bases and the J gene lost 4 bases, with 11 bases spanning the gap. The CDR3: CASSSQGVNQPQHF. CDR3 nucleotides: TGTGCCAGCAGCTCCCAGGGAGTGAATCAGCCCCAGCATTTT.

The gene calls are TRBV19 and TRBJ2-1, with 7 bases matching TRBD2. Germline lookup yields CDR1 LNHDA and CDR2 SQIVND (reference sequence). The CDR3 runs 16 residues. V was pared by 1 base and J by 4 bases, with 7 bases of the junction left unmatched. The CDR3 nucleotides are TGTGCCAGTAGTATAGGGAACGGGAGGACTTACAATGAGCAGTTCTTC. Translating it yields CASSIGNGRTYNEQFF.

The DNA of the CDR3 is TGTGCCAGCACCTCAGGAGGCCTCAGGGAGTGGAACACTGAAGCTTTCTTT. Translating gives CASTSGGLREWNTEAFF. J is TRBJ1-1 and V is TRBV6-4, with a tentative D call TRBD1 (5 bases). The length of the CDR3 is 17 residues. In germline, CDR1 is MRHNA, CDR2 SNTAGT. Trimming took off 7 bases at V and 1 base at J, with 22 bases between the two ends.

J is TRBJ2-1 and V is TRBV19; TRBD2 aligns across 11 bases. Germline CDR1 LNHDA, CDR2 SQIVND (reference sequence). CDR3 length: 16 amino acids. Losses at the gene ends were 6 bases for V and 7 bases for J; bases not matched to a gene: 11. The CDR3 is CASSPTSGSLLNEQFF. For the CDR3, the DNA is TGTGCCAGTAGCCCTACTAGCGGGAGTCTGTTGAATGAGCAGTTCTTC.

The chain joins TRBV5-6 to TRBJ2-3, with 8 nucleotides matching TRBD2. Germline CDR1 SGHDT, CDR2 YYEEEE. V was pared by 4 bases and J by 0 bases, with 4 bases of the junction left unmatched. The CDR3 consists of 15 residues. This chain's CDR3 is CASSPVAGSTDTQYF. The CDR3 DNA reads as TGTGCCAGCAGCCCTGTAGCGGGAAGCACAGATACGCAGTATTTT.

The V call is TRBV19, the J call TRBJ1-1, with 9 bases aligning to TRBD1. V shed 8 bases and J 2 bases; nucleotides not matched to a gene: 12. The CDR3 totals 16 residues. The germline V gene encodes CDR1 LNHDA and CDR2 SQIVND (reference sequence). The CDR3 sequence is CASSPRKDRGNTEAFF. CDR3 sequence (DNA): TGTGCCAGTTCCCCACGAAAGGACAGGGGAAACACTGAAGCTTTCTTT.

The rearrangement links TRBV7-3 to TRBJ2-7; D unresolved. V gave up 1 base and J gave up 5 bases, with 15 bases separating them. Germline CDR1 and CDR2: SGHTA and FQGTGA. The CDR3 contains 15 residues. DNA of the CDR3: TGTGCCAGCAGCTTAAGTCCGGGTAACCATAACGAGCAGTACTTC. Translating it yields CASSLSPGNHNEQYF. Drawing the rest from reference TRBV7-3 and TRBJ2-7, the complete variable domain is GAGVSQTPSNKVTEKGKYVELRCDPISGHTALYWYRQSLGQGPEFLIYFQGTGAADDSGLPNDRFFAVRPEGSVSTLKIQRTERGDSAVYLCASSLSPGNHNEQYFGPGTRLTVT.

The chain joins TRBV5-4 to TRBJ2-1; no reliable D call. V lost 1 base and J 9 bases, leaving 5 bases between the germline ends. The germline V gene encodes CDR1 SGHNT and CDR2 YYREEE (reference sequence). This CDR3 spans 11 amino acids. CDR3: CASSLPPEQFF. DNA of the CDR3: TGTGCCAGCAGCTTGCCCCCTGAGCAGTTCTTC.

The CDR3, as DNA: TGTGCCAGTAGTATACCAGGACAGGCAACCTACGAGCAGTACTTC. As protein: CASSIPGQATYEQYF. This chain connects TRBV19 to TRBJ2-7, with 7 bases fitting TRBD1. The CDR3 contains 15 residues. V trimming: 2 bases; J trimming: 2 bases; junction bases outside the gene matches: 6. CDR1 is LNHDA, CDR2 SQIVND, per germline (reference sequence). Combining the CDR3 with reference TRBV19 and TRBJ2-7 gives the whole variable domain DGGITQSPKYLFRKEGQNVTLSCEQNLNHDAMYWYRQDPGQGLRLIYYSQIVNDFQKGDIAEGYSVSREKKESFPLTVTSAQKNPTAFYLCASSIPGQATYEQYFGPGTRLTVT.

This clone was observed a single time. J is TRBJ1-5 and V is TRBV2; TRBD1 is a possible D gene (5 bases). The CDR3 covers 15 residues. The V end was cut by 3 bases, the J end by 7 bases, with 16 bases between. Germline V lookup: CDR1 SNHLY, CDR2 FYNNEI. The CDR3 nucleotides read TGTGCCAGCAGTGAGGGGCAGGGAGCAGGGCAGCCCCAGCATTTT. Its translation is CASSEGQGAGQPQHF.

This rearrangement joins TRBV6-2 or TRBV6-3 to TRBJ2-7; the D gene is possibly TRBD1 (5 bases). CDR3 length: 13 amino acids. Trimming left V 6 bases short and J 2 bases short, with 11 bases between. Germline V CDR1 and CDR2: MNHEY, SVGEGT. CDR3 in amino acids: CASSSGMPYEQYF. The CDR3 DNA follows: TGTGCCAGCAGCTCAGGGATGCCCTACGAGCAGTACTTC.

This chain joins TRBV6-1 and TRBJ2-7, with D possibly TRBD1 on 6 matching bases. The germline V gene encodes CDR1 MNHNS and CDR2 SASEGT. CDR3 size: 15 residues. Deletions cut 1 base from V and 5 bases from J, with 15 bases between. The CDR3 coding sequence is TGTGCCAGCAGTGAAGGAGAGTGGACAGTCAACGAGCAGTACTTC. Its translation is CASSEGEWTVNEQYF.

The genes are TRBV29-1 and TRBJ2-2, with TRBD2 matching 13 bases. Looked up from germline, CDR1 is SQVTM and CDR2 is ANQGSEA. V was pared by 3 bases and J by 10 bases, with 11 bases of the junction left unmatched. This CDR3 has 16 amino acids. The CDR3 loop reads CSVEGLAGSGRLELFF. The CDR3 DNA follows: TGCAGCGTTGAGGGACTAGCGGGGAGCGGTCGTTTGGAGCTGTTTTTT.

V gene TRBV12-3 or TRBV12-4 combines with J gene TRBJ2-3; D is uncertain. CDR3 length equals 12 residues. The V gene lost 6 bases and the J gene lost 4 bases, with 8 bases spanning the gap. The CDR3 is CASSWSADTQYF. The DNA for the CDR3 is TGTGCCAGCAGCTGGAGCGCAGATACGCAGTATTTT.